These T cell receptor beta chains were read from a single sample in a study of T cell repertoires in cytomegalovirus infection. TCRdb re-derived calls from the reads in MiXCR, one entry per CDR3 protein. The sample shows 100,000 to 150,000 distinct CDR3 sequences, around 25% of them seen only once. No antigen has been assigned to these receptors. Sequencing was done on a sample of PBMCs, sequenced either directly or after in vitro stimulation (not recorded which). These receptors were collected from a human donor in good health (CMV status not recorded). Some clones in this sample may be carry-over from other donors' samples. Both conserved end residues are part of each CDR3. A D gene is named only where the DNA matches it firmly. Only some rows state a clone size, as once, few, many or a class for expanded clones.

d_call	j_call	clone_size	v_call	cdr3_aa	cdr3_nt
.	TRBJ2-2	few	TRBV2	CASRTENTGELFF	TGTGCCAGCAGGACAGAGAACACCGGGGAGCTGTTTTTT
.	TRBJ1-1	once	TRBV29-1	CSVGNTEAFF	TGCAGCGTAGGGAACACTGAAGCTTTCTTT
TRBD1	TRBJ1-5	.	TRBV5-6	CASSSAGQPNQPQHF	TGTGCCAGCAGCTCGGCGGGACAGCCAAATCAGCCCCAGCATTTT
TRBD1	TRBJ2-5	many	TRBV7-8	CASSSYRGLGETQYF	TGTGCCAGCAGCTCATACAGGGGATTGGGAGAGACCCAGTACTTC
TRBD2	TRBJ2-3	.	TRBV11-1	CPSSLTSGTGWNTQYF	TGTCCCAGCAGCTTAACTAGCGGGACGGGCTGGAATACGCAGTATTTT
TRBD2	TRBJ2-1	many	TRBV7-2	CASSLERRGLAGISSYNEQFF	TGTGCCAGCAGCTTAGAAAGGAGGGGGCTAGCGGGAATAAGCTCCTACAATGAGCAGTTCTTC
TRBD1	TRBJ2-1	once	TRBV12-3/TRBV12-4	CASTLLRDRSYNEQFF	TGTGCCAGCACCCTACTCCGGGACAGGTCCTACAATGAGCAGTTCTTC
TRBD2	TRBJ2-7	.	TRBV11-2	CASSYPSAGDYEQYF	TGTGCCAGCAGCTACCCCTCAGCGGGAGATTACGAGCAGTACTTC
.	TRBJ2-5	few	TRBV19	CASSRRTAFQETQYF	TGTGCCAGTAGTAGGCGGACAGCCTTCCAAGAGACCCAGTACTTC
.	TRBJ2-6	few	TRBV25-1	CASSVSSGANVLTF	TGTGCCAGCAGTGTGAGCTCTGGGGCCAACGTCCTGACTTTC
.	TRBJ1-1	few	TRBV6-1	CASRTARAVSNTEAFF	TGTGCCAGCAGAACCGCCAGGGCAGTCTCGAACACTGAAGCTTTCTTT
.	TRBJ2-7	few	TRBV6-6	CASSYSIGVGGTYEQYF	TGTGCCAGCAGTTACTCGATCGGTGTCGGGGGAACCTACGAGCAGTACTTC
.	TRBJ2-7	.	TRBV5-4	CATGDGYEQYF	TGTGCCACCGGGGACGGCTACGAGCAGTACTTC
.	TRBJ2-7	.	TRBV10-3	CAISESGGSPYEQYF	TGTGCCATCAGTGAGTCCGGAGGGAGTCCCTACGAGCAGTACTTC
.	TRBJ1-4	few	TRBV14	CASSHAQVPATNEKLFF	TGTGCCAGCAGCCACGCACAAGTCCCCGCAACTAATGAAAAACTGTTTTTT
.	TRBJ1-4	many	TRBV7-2	CASSFRAAGATNEKLFF	TGTGCCAGCAGCTTTAGGGCTGCCGGTGCAACTAATGAAAAACTGTTTTTT
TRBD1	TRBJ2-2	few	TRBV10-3	CAISARGTENTGELFF	TGTGCCATCAGTGCTAGAGGGACAGAGAACACCGGGGAGCTGTTTTTT
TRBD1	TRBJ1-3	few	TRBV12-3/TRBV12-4	CASSSRDRSSGNTIYF	TGTGCCAGCAGTTCTCGGGACAGGAGCTCTGGAAACACCATATATTTT
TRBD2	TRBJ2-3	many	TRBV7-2	CASNPGGLTDTQYF	TGTGCCAGCAATCCGGGGGGACTCACAGATACGCAGTATTTT
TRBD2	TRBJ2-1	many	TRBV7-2	CASSFIAGPYNEQFF	TGTGCCAGCAGTTTTATAGCGGGACCTTACAATGAGCAGTTCTTC
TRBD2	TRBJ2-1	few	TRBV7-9	CASSPSGSKNNEQFF	TGTGCCAGCAGCCCTAGCGGGAGCAAAAACAATGAGCAGTTCTTC
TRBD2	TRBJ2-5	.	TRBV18	CASSPPGLAEQETQYF	TGTGCCAGCTCACCACCGGGACTAGCGGAGCAAGAGACCCAGTACTTC
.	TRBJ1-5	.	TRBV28	CASSFFGYSNQPQHF	TGTGCCAGCAGTTTTTTCGGGTATAGCAATCAGCCCCAGCATTTT
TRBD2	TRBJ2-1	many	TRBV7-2	CASSLGAGGPEQFF	TGTGCCAGCAGCTTAGGGGCGGGAGGGCCGGAGCAGTTCTTC
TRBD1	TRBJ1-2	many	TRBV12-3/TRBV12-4	CASRGTDYGYTF	TGTGCCAGCAGGGGGACAGACTATGGCTACACCTTC
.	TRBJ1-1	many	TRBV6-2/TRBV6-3	CASTADIGTEAFF	TGTGCCAGCACCGCGGACATCGGGACTGAAGCTTTCTTT
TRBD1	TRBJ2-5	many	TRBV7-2	CASSLGRRSRDRLGETQYF	TGTGCCAGCAGCTTAGGTCGGAGGAGTAGGGACAGGCTCGGGGAGACCCAGTACTTC
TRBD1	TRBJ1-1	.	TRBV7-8	CASTLNYRGRNRNTEAFF	TGTGCCAGCACCCTCAACTACAGGGGGCGGAACCGAAACACTGAAGCTTTCTTT
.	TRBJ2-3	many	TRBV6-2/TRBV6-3	CASSYPEGTSTDTQYF	TGTGCCAGCAGTTACCCGGAGGGGACGAGCACAGATACGCAGTATTTT
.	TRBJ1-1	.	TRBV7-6	CASSLDRWDTEAFF	TGTGCCAGCAGCTTGGACAGATGGGACACTGAAGCTTTCTTT
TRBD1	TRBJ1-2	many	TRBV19	CASDPGTGTYGYTF	TGTGCCAGTGATCCCGGGACAGGGACCTATGGCTACACCTTC
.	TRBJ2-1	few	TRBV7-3	CASSRGFYNEQFF	TGTGCCAGCAGCAGGGGCTTCTACAATGAGCAGTTCTTC
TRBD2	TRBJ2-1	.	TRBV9	CASSVTSGPYNEQFF	TGTGCCAGCAGCGTTACTAGCGGGCCTTACAATGAGCAGTTCTTC
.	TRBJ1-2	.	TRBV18	CASSPSRGNYGYTF	TGTGCCAGCTCACCATCTCGTGGAAACTATGGCTACACCTTC
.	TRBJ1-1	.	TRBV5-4	CASSLVWDLDTEAFF	TGTGCCAGCAGCTTGGTTTGGGATTTGGACACTGAAGCTTTCTTT
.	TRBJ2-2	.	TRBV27	CASSLLGRNTGELFF	TGTGCCAGCAGTTTACTGGGGAGGAACACCGGGGAGCTGTTTTTT
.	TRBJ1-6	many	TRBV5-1	CASSLGQDNSPLHF	TGCGCCAGCAGCTTGGGTCAGGATAATTCACCCCTCCACTTT
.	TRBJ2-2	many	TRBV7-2	CASSLAPGLWRELFF	TGTGCCAGCAGCTTAGCGCCGGGGCTTTGGCGGGAGCTGTTTTTT
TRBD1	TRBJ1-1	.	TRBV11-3	CASSLRQGAYTEAFF	TGTGCCAGCAGCCTCAGACAGGGGGCCTACACTGAAGCTTTCTTT
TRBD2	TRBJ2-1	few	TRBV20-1	CSARATSGRPFF	TGCAGTGCTAGAGCCACTAGCGGTCGGCCGTTCTTC
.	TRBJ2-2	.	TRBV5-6	CASSLEGGSDTGELFF	TGTGCCAGCAGCTTGGAGGGGGGCTCGGACACCGGGGAGCTGTTTTTT
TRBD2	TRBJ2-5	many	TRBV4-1	CASSQRQREGGETQYF	TGCGCCAGCAGCCAGAGACAGCGGGAGGGGGGGGAGACCCAGTACTTC
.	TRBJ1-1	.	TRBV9	CASSVVGTTEAFF	TGTGCCAGCAGCGTAGTTGGGACCACTGAAGCTTTCTTT
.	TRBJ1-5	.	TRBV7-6	CASSRYSDQPQHF	TGTGCCAGCAGCCGTTACAGTGATCAGCCCCAGCATTTT
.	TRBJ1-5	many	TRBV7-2	CASEALGSNQPQHF	TGTGCCAGCGAGGCCCTCGGAAGCAATCAGCCCCAGCATTTT
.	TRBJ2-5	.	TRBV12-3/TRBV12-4	CASSRDGTQYF	TGTGCCAGCAGCAGAGACGGGACCCAGTACTTC
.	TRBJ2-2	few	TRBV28	CASTGLQTGELFF	TGTGCCAGCACGGGACTCCAAACCGGGGAGCTGTTTTTT
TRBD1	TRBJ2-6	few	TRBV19	CASSMADRAGANVLTF	TGTGCCAGTAGTATGGCGGACAGGGCTGGGGCCAACGTCCTGACTTTC
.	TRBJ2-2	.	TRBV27	CASSYWPTGELFF	TGTGCCAGCAGTTATTGGCCCACCGGGGAGCTGTTTTTT
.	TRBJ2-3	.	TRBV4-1	CASSQSRMSTDTQYF	TGCGCCAGCAGCCAATCTAGGATGTCCACAGATACGCAGTATTTT
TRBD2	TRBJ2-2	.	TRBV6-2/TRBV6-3	CASITPGLALNKRYTGELFF	TGTGCCAGCATTACTCCGGGACTAGCGCTTAACAAGCGGTACACCGGGGAGCTGTTTTTT
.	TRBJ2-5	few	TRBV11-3	CASSLSGATQETQYF	TGTGCCAGCAGCTTATCCGGGGCGACCCAAGAGACCCAGTACTTC